These T cell receptor beta chains were read from a single sample in a study of blood T cell repertoires in COVID-19. The method was immunoSEQ multiplex PCR; TCRdb's version includes in-frame clones alone and lacks a portion of them. The table has over 140,000 clones, over 75% seen once. The sequenced material came from PBMCs or T cells enriched from blood (not recorded which). These receptors all stem from a woman between 50 and 59 years old who had recovered from COVID-19. CDR3s include the opening cysteine and the closing phenylalanine or tryptophan. A D gene is named only where the DNA matches it firmly. A row's size may be missing; if present it is once, few, many or a size class.

d_call: -; v_call: TRBV5-5; clone_size: -; j_call: TRBJ1-1; cdr3_length: 13; cdr3_aa: CASSLTGPTEAFF; cdr3_nt: TGTGCCAGCAGCCTGACAGGCCCCACTGAAGCTTTCTTT
d_call: -; v_call: TRBV5-1; clone_size: few; j_call: TRBJ1-1; cdr3_length: 14; cdr3_aa: CASSVSGSNTEAFF; cdr3_nt: TGCGCCAGCAGCGTCTCGGGGTCGAACACTGAAGCTTTCTTT
d_call: -; v_call: TRBV9; clone_size: -; j_call: TRBJ2-3; cdr3_length: 16; cdr3_aa: CASSVGDQASTDTQYF; cdr3_nt: TGTGCCAGCAGCGTAGGTGATCAGGCCAGCACAGATACGCAGTATTTT
d_call: -; v_call: TRBV19; clone_size: -; j_call: TRBJ2-3; cdr3_length: 15; cdr3_aa: CASSIGSGGTDTQYF; cdr3_nt: TGTGCCAGTAGTATCGGGAGCGGTGGCACAGATACGCAGTATTTT
d_call: TRBD1; v_call: TRBV5-8; clone_size: -; j_call: TRBJ1-1; cdr3_length: 15; cdr3_aa: CASSSYTGQGAEAFF; cdr3_nt: TGTGCCAGCAGCTCATACACCGGACAGGGGGCTGAAGCTTTCTTT
d_call: -; v_call: TRBV5-1; clone_size: -; j_call: TRBJ2-7; cdr3_length: 15; cdr3_aa: CASSLWTGSSYEQYF; cdr3_nt: TGCGCCAGCAGCTTGTGGACGGGAAGCTCCTACGAGCAGTACTTC
d_call: -; v_call: TRBV5-5; clone_size: -; j_call: TRBJ2-7; cdr3_length: 15; cdr3_aa: CASSAGPVEYYEQYF; cdr3_nt: TGTGCCAGCAGCGCGGGACCGGTGGAATATTACGAGCAGTACTTC
d_call: TRBD2; v_call: TRBV5-1; clone_size: few; j_call: TRBJ2-3; cdr3_length: 14; cdr3_aa: CASSTGLAADTQYF; cdr3_nt: TGCGCCAGCAGCACGGGACTAGCGGCAGATACGCAGTATTTT
d_call: TRBD1; v_call: TRBV18; clone_size: -; j_call: TRBJ1-1; cdr3_length: 14; cdr3_aa: CASSPGQGNTEAFF; cdr3_nt: TGTGCCAGCTCACCGGGACAGGGGAACACTGAAGCTTTCTTT
d_call: -; v_call: TRBV4-1; clone_size: few; j_call: TRBJ1-2; cdr3_length: 15; cdr3_aa: CASSQDPVREYGYTF; cdr3_nt: TGCGCCAGCAGCCAAGACCCGGTGCGAGAATATGGCTACACCTTC
d_call: TRBD1; v_call: TRBV19; clone_size: -; j_call: TRBJ1-4; cdr3_length: 19; cdr3_aa: CASSGTGTGVRATNEKLFF; cdr3_nt: TGTGCCAGTAGTGGCACCGGGACAGGGGTGAGAGCAACTAATGAAAAACTGTTTTTT
d_call: -; v_call: TRBV15; clone_size: -; j_call: TRBJ1-1; cdr3_length: 14; cdr3_aa: CATSREGGGTEAFF; cdr3_nt: TGTGCCACCAGCAGAGAGGGAGGGGGGACTGAAGCTTTCTTT
d_call: -; v_call: TRBV10-1; clone_size: once; j_call: TRBJ2-1; cdr3_length: 14; cdr3_aa: CASSLTSSYNEQFF; cdr3_nt: TGCGCCAGCAGCCTTACTAGCTCCTACAATGAGCAGTTCTTC
d_call: TRBD1; v_call: TRBV5-4; clone_size: -; j_call: TRBJ1-1; cdr3_length: 16; cdr3_aa: CASSLAAGGLNTEAFF; cdr3_nt: TGTGCCAGCAGCTTGGCGGCAGGGGGCCTAAACACTGAAGCTTTCTTT
d_call: -; v_call: TRBV7-8; clone_size: -; j_call: TRBJ1-2; cdr3_length: 13; cdr3_aa: CASRRDNNYGYTF; cdr3_nt: TGTGCCAGCAGAAGGGACAATAACTATGGCTACACCTTC
d_call: -; v_call: TRBV7-9; clone_size: -; j_call: TRBJ1-3; cdr3_length: 14; cdr3_aa: CASSSQGLGNTIYF; cdr3_nt: TGTGCCAGCAGCTCCCAGGGTCTAGGAAACACCATATATTTT
d_call: -; v_call: TRBV7-9; clone_size: -; j_call: TRBJ1-1; cdr3_length: 14; cdr3_aa: CASSLTGRNTEAFF; cdr3_nt: TGTGCCAGCAGCCTAACGGGGAGGAACACTGAAGCTTTCTTT
d_call: -; v_call: TRBV28; clone_size: -; j_call: TRBJ2-1; cdr3_length: 17; cdr3_aa: CASRFHRRERSYNEQFF; cdr3_nt: TGTGCCAGCAGGTTCCACCGCCGGGAGCGGAGCTACAATGAGCAGTTCTTC
d_call: TRBD1; v_call: TRBV11-3; clone_size: -; j_call: TRBJ2-3; cdr3_length: 16; cdr3_aa: CASSLGQKSSTDTQYF; cdr3_nt: TGTGCCAGCAGCTTGGGACAGAAATCTAGCACAGATACGCAGTATTTT
d_call: -; v_call: TRBV30; clone_size: -; j_call: TRBJ1-5; cdr3_length: 13; cdr3_aa: CAWSRGGEQPQHF; cdr3_nt: TGTGCCTGGAGTAGGGGAGGGGAGCAGCCCCAGCATTTT
d_call: -; v_call: TRBV4-1; clone_size: -; j_call: TRBJ1-5; cdr3_length: 15; cdr3_aa: CASSQVARGNQPQHF; cdr3_nt: TGCGCCAGCAGCCAAGTAGCCAGGGGCAATCAGCCCCAGCATTTT
d_call: TRBD1; v_call: TRBV9; clone_size: -; j_call: TRBJ1-2; cdr3_length: 16; cdr3_aa: CASSVKGGEGPYGYTF; cdr3_nt: TGTGCCAGCAGCGTAAAAGGGGGCGAGGGGCCCTATGGCTACACCTTC
d_call: -; v_call: TRBV18; clone_size: -; j_call: TRBJ1-4; cdr3_length: 19; cdr3_aa: CASSPPLGATAATNEKLFF; cdr3_nt: TGTGCCAGCTCACCACCGTTAGGGGCAACCGCAGCGACTAATGAAAAACTGTTTTTT
d_call: -; v_call: TRBV19; clone_size: -; j_call: TRBJ1-5; cdr3_length: 17; cdr3_aa: CASSERGRGSSNQPQHF; cdr3_nt: TGTGCCAGTAGTGAAAGGGGCCGCGGTAGTAGCAATCAGCCCCAGCATTTT
d_call: TRBD1; v_call: TRBV28; clone_size: once; j_call: TRBJ2-1; cdr3_length: 16; cdr3_aa: CASRDAGGSSYNEQFF; cdr3_nt: TGTGCCAGCAGAGACGCAGGGGGCAGCTCCTACAATGAGCAGTTCTTC
d_call: -; v_call: TRBV3-1/TRBV3-2; clone_size: -; j_call: TRBJ2-2; cdr3_length: 14; cdr3_aa: CASSQDKTGRELFF; cdr3_nt: TGTGCCAGCAGCCAAGATAAGACAGGCAGGGAGCTGTTTTTT
d_call: TRBD1; v_call: TRBV7-9; clone_size: -; j_call: TRBJ1-2; cdr3_length: 13; cdr3_aa: CASSLQGEMGYTF; cdr3_nt: TGTGCCAGCAGCTTACAGGGGGAGATGGGCTACACCTTC
d_call: TRBD2; v_call: TRBV24-1; clone_size: -; j_call: TRBJ2-3; cdr3_length: 16; cdr3_aa: CATSDLAGGAGDTQYF; cdr3_nt: TGTGCCACCAGTGATTTGGCGGGGGGGGCCGGAGATACGCAGTATTTT
d_call: -; v_call: TRBV9; clone_size: -; j_call: TRBJ2-7; cdr3_length: 14; cdr3_aa: CASSVGHRSYEQYF; cdr3_nt: TGTGCCAGCAGCGTGGGACACCGCTCCTACGAGCAGTACTTC
d_call: -; v_call: TRBV27; clone_size: -; j_call: TRBJ2-5; cdr3_length: 13; cdr3_aa: CASSLRVGETQYF; cdr3_nt: TGTGCCAGCAGTTTACGGGTTGGTGAGACCCAGTACTTC
d_call: TRBD2; v_call: TRBV19; clone_size: -; j_call: TRBJ2-2; cdr3_length: 18; cdr3_aa: CASTFRAPTSGVPGELFF; cdr3_nt: TGTGCCAGTACTTTCAGGGCCCCGACTAGCGGGGTTCCCGGGGAGCTGTTTTTT
d_call: -; v_call: TRBV6-5; clone_size: -; j_call: TRBJ1-3; cdr3_length: 13; cdr3_aa: CASSFTGGNTIYF; cdr3_nt: TGTGCCAGCAGTTTCACAGGGGGAAACACCATATATTTT
d_call: -; v_call: TRBV5-1; clone_size: -; j_call: TRBJ1-1; cdr3_length: 14; cdr3_aa: CASSLLQGDTEAFF; cdr3_nt: TGCGCCAGCAGCTTGCTACAGGGCGACACTGAAGCTTTCTTT
d_call: -; v_call: TRBV3-1/TRBV3-2; clone_size: -; j_call: TRBJ2-7; cdr3_length: 14; cdr3_aa: CASSQDPGVYEQYF; cdr3_nt: TGTGCCAGCAGCCAAGATCCAGGCGTCTACGAGCAGTACTTC
d_call: TRBD1; v_call: TRBV7-9; clone_size: -; j_call: TRBJ1-5; cdr3_length: 17; cdr3_aa: CASSHSRETGLGQPQHF; cdr3_nt: TGTGCCAGCAGCCATAGTAGGGAGACAGGGTTAGGTCAGCCCCAGCATTTT
d_call: -; v_call: TRBV6-5; clone_size: -; j_call: TRBJ1-1; cdr3_length: 16; cdr3_aa: CASSYRGRTQNTEAFF; cdr3_nt: TGTGCCAGCAGTTACAGGGGCCGCACCCAGAACACTGAAGCTTTCTTT
d_call: -; v_call: TRBV7-2; clone_size: few; j_call: TRBJ1-5; cdr3_length: 13; cdr3_aa: CASSLVNGQPQHF; cdr3_nt: TGTGCCAGCAGCTTAGTTAACGGGCAGCCCCAGCATTTT
d_call: -; v_call: TRBV9; clone_size: once; j_call: TRBJ2-2; cdr3_length: 14; cdr3_aa: CASADTSNTGELFF; cdr3_nt: TGTGCCAGCGCAGATACATCGAACACCGGGGAGCTGTTTTTT
d_call: TRBD2; v_call: TRBV9; clone_size: few; j_call: TRBJ2-2; cdr3_length: 20; cdr3_aa: CASSSPRLAGEPVNTGELFF; cdr3_nt: TGTGCCAGCAGCTCCCCCAGACTAGCGGGGGAACCTGTGAACACCGGGGAGCTGTTTTTT
d_call: TRBD1; v_call: TRBV20-1; clone_size: once; j_call: TRBJ1-2; cdr3_length: 13; cdr3_aa: CSASGQADYGYTF; cdr3_nt: TGCAGTGCCAGTGGACAGGCGGACTATGGCTACACCTTC
d_call: TRBD1; v_call: TRBV2; clone_size: -; j_call: TRBJ1-2; cdr3_length: 14; cdr3_aa: CASHRDSQNYGYTF; cdr3_nt: TGTGCCAGTCATCGGGACAGCCAAAACTATGGCTACACCTTC
d_call: -; v_call: TRBV9; clone_size: -; j_call: TRBJ1-3; cdr3_length: 15; cdr3_aa: CASSGPGGSGNTIYF; cdr3_nt: TGTGCCAGCAGCGGCCCCGGAGGGTCTGGAAACACCATATATTTT
d_call: -; v_call: TRBV11-3; clone_size: -; j_call: TRBJ2-1; cdr3_length: 16; cdr3_aa: CASSLASIAGYNEQFF; cdr3_nt: TGTGCCAGCAGCTTAGCTAGTATAGCAGGGTACAATGAGCAGTTCTTC
d_call: -; v_call: TRBV7-9; clone_size: -; j_call: TRBJ2-6; cdr3_length: 14; cdr3_aa: CAVPRRTGANVLTF; cdr3_nt: TGTGCAGTCCCCAGGCGCACTGGGGCCAACGTCCTGACTTTC
d_call: -; v_call: TRBV5-1; clone_size: -; j_call: TRBJ2-7; cdr3_length: 13; cdr3_aa: CASSRNRGGEQYF; cdr3_nt: TGCGCCAGCAGCCGAAACAGGGGAGGCGAGCAGTACTTC
d_call: -; v_call: TRBV5-8; clone_size: -; j_call: TRBJ1-5; cdr3_length: 15; cdr3_aa: CASSFDSYSNQPQHF; cdr3_nt: TGTGCCAGCAGCTTTGACTCTTATAGCAATCAGCCCCAGCATTTT
d_call: TRBD2; v_call: TRBV7-9; clone_size: -; j_call: TRBJ2-1; cdr3_length: 11; cdr3_aa: CASSLEAGKFF; cdr3_nt: TGTGCCAGCAGCTTAGAAGCGGGAAAGTTCTTC
d_call: TRBD2; v_call: TRBV28; clone_size: -; j_call: TRBJ2-1; cdr3_length: 14; cdr3_aa: CASSFSGSIDEQFF; cdr3_nt: TGTGCCAGCAGTTTTAGCGGGAGTATTGATGAGCAGTTCTTC
d_call: TRBD1; v_call: TRBV5-1; clone_size: -; j_call: TRBJ1-5; cdr3_length: 15; cdr3_aa: CASSLGDRGNQPQHF; cdr3_nt: TGCGCCAGCAGCTTGGGGGACAGGGGTAATCAGCCCCAGCATTTT
d_call: -; v_call: TRBV3-1/TRBV3-2; clone_size: -; j_call: TRBJ2-2; cdr3_length: 15; cdr3_aa: CASSGGGRGAGELFF; cdr3_nt: TGTGCCAGCAGCGGCGGGGGCCGGGGGGCCGGGGAGCTGTTTTTT
d_call: -; v_call: TRBV18; clone_size: -; j_call: TRBJ2-3; cdr3_length: 15; cdr3_aa: CASSSPGLRTDTQYF; cdr3_nt: TGTGCCAGCTCATCACCGGGACTCCGCACAGATACGCAGTATTTT
d_call: -; v_call: TRBV28; clone_size: -; j_call: TRBJ1-5; cdr3_length: 14; cdr3_aa: CASSVAGGNQPQHF; cdr3_nt: TGTGCCAGCAGCGTTGCGGGGGGGAATCAGCCCCAGCATTTT
d_call: -; v_call: TRBV11-3; clone_size: -; j_call: TRBJ1-4; cdr3_length: 15; cdr3_aa: CASSLVRGDGEKLFF; cdr3_nt: TGCGCCAGCAGCTTAGTTCGGGGAGACGGTGAAAAACTGTTTTTT
d_call: -; v_call: TRBV27; clone_size: many; j_call: TRBJ1-6; cdr3_length: 14; cdr3_aa: CASSQDSTNSPLHF; cdr3_nt: TGTGCCAGCAGTCAGGACAGTACTAATTCACCCCTCCACTTT
d_call: TRBD2; v_call: TRBV7-8; clone_size: -; j_call: TRBJ2-1; cdr3_length: 16; cdr3_aa: CASSSLTSGGNNEQFF; cdr3_nt: TGTGCCAGCAGCTCCTTGACTAGCGGGGGCAACAATGAGCAGTTCTTC
d_call: -; v_call: TRBV11-2; clone_size: -; j_call: TRBJ2-3; cdr3_length: 12; cdr3_aa: CASSPSTDTQYF; cdr3_nt: TGTGCCAGCAGCCCTAGCACAGATACGCAGTATTTT
d_call: TRBD1; v_call: TRBV6-5; clone_size: -; j_call: TRBJ2-7; cdr3_length: 15; cdr3_aa: CASSLGQGYRGEQYF; cdr3_nt: TGTGCCAGCAGTTTGGGACAGGGGTATCGCGGCGAGCAGTACTTC
d_call: TRBD2; v_call: TRBV13; clone_size: once; j_call: TRBJ2-2; cdr3_length: 15; cdr3_aa: CASSLDSGSSGELFF; cdr3_nt: TGTGCCAGCAGCTTAGATAGCGGGAGTTCGGGGGAGCTGTTTTTT
d_call: -; v_call: TRBV7-9; clone_size: once; j_call: TRBJ2-7; cdr3_length: 18; cdr3_aa: CASSSDGWGGYSSYEQYF; cdr3_nt: TGTGCCAGCAGCTCGGACGGCTGGGGAGGTTATAGTTCTTACGAGCAGTACTTC